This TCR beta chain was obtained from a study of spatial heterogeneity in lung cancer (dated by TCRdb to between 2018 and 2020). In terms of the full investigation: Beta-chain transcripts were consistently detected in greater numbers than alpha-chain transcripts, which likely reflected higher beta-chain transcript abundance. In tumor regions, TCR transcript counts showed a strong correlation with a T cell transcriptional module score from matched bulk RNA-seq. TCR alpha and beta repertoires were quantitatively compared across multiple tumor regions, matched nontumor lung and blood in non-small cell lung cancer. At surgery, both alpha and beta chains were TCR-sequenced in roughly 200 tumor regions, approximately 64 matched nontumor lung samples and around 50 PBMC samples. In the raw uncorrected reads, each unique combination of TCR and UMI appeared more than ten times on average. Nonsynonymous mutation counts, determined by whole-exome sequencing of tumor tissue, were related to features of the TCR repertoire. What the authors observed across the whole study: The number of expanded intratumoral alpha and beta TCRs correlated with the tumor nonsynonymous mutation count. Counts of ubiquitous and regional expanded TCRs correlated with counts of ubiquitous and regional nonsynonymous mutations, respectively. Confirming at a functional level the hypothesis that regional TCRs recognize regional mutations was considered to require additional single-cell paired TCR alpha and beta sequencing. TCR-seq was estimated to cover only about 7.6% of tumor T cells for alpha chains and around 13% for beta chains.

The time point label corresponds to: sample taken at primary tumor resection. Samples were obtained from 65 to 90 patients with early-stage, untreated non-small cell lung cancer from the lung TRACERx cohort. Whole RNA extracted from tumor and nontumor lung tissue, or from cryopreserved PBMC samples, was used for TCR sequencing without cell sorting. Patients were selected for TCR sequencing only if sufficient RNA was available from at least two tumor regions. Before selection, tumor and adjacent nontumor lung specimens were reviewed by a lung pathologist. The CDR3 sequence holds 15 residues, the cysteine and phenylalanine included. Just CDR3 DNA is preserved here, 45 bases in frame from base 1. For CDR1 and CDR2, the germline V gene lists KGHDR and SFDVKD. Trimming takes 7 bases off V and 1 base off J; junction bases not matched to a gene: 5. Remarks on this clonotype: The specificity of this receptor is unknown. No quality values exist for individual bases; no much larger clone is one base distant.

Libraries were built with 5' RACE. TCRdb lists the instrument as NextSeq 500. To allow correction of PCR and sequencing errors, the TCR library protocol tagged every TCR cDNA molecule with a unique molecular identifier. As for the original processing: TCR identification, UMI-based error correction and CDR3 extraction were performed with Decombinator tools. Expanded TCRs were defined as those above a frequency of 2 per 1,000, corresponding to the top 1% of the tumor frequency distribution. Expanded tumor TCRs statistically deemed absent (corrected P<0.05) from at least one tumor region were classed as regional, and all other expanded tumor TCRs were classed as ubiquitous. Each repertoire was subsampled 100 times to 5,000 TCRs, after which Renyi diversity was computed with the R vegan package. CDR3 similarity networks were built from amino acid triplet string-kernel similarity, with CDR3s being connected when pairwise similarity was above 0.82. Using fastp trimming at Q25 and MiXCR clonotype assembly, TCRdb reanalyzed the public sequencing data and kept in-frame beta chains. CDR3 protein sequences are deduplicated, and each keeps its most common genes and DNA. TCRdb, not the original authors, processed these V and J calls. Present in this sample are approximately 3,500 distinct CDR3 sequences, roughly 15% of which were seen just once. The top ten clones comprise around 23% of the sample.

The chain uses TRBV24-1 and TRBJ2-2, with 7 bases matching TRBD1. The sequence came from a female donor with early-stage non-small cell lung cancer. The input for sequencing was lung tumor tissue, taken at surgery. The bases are TGTGCCACCAGCCGGACAGGACGGAACACCGGGGAGCTGTTTTTT. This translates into CATSRTGRNTGELFF.